This is a list of T cell receptor beta chains from one sample in a study of early T cells in non-severe SARS-CoV-2 infection. TCRdb ran MiXCR on the 5' RACE reads and lists one entry per CDR3 protein. Of over 60,000 distinct CDR3 sequences listed, 12% are singletons. The starting material was whole blood, obtained at baseline. All receptors derive from an adult who was a healthcare worker with PCR-confirmed SARS-CoV-2 infection or an uninfected control (not recorded which). Each CDR3 is given with its conserved first and last residue. D genes are given only for firm matches. A clone size is listed for some rows: how often the clone was seen (once, few, many), or a class if it is expanded.

D gene	clone size	J gene	V gene	CDR3 protein	CDR3 DNA
-	few	TRBJ1-4	TRBV5-6	CASSLGPRATNEKLFF	TGTGCCAGCAGCTTGGGACCGAGAGCAACTAATGAAAAACTGTTTTTT
-	-	TRBJ1-3	TRBV4-2	CASSRTTGSSGNTIYF	TGTGCCAGCAGCCGCACCACAGGGAGCTCTGGAAACACCATATATTTT
-	few	TRBJ1-2	TRBV29-1	CSLTRPGRGGYTF	TGCAGCTTAACACGTCCAGGGCGAGGCGGCTACACCTTC
TRBD2	-	TRBJ2-2	TRBV6-1	CARGLSGGHTGELFF	TGTGCCAGGGGACTTAGCGGGGGGCACACCGGGGAGCTGTTTTTT
TRBD2	few	TRBJ2-3	TRBV2	CATNSGSTDTQYF	TGTGCCACCAATAGCGGGAGCACAGATACGCAGTATTTT
TRBD1	-	TRBJ1-1	TRBV11-2	CASSLGRTGGFF	TGTGCCAGCAGCTTAGGCCGGACAGGGGGTTTCTTT
TRBD1	few	TRBJ1-6	TRBV18	CASSDVTGRRSPLHF	TGTGCCAGCTCAGATGTGACAGGGAGACGATCACCCCTCCACTTT
-	many	TRBJ1-2	TRBV27	CASSLSAGTRFNYGYTF	TGTGCCAGCAGTTTATCGGCAGGGACTCGTTTTAACTATGGCTACACCTTC
-	few	TRBJ2-3	TRBV5-6	CASSGLGVHPGDTQYF	TGTGCCAGCAGCGGGTTGGGGGTACATCCAGGGGATACGCAGTATTTT
TRBD2	-	TRBJ2-3	TRBV7-2	CASSSGGGPGSDTQYF	TGTGCCAGCAGCTCGGGCGGGGGGCCAGGGTCAGATACGCAGTATTTT
TRBD1	many	TRBJ1-4	TRBV11-2	CASSLVAGGMANEKLFF	TGTGCCAGCAGCTTAGTGGCAGGGGGCATGGCTAATGAAAAACTGTTTTTT
-	-	TRBJ2-1	TRBV9	CASSVAAGSYNEQFF	TGTGCCAGCAGCGTAGCGGCGGGCTCCTACAATGAGCAGTTCTTC
TRBD1	few	TRBJ1-1	TRBV13	CASSHRGNTEAFF	TGTGCCAGCAGCCACAGGGGAAACACTGAAGCTTTCTTT
-	-	TRBJ2-3	TRBV4-2	CASSQPGYGQGITDTQYF	TGTGCCAGCAGCCAACCAGGGTATGGGCAGGGCATCACAGATACGCAGTATTTT
TRBD1	-	TRBJ2-2	TRBV29-1	CGVIRQGPNGELFF	TGCGGCGTTATTAGACAGGGCCCGAACGGGGAGCTGTTTTTT
-	few	TRBJ1-1	TRBV9	CASSVLLAEDTEAFF	TGTGCCAGCAGCGTACTCTTAGCCGAGGACACTGAAGCTTTCTTT
TRBD1	many	TRBJ2-7	TRBV6-5	CASSYQWTGGREQYF	TGTGCCAGCAGTTACCAGTGGACAGGGGGCAGGGAGCAGTACTTC
TRBD2	-	TRBJ2-1	TRBV20-1	CSARERFYGGSYNEQFF	TGCAGTGCTAGAGAGCGCTTTTACGGGGGGTCCTACAATGAGCAGTTCTTC
TRBD1	few	TRBJ2-5	TRBV5-1	CASFKGAMRQETQYF	TGCGCCAGCTTTAAGGGGGCAATGAGGCAAGAGACCCAGTACTTC
TRBD1	-	TRBJ1-3	TRBV18	CASSPDRGLSGNTIYF	TGTGCCAGCTCACCCGACAGGGGACTCTCTGGAAACACCATATATTTT
-	-	TRBJ2-4	TRBV4-1	CASSQESWADIQYF	TGCGCCAGCAGCCAAGAATCCTGGGCAGACATTCAGTACTTC
TRBD2	-	TRBJ2-2	TRBV10-3	CAISWGLAGPNTGELFF	TGTGCCATCAGCTGGGGACTAGCGGGGCCGAACACCGGGGAGCTGTTTTTT
TRBD2	-	TRBJ2-3	TRBV20-1	CGPQPSGGPIFNTDTQYF	TGCGGGCCGCAGCCTAGCGGGGGCCCCATTTTCAACACAGATACGCAGTATTTT
TRBD1	many	TRBJ2-7	TRBV28	CASRTTGGPTYEQYF	TGTGCCAGCAGAACTACAGGGGGGCCCACCTACGAGCAGTACTTC
-	few	TRBJ1-2	TRBV6-2/TRBV6-3	CATREGEYGYTF	TGTGCCACAAGAGAGGGTGAATATGGCTACACCTTC
-	-	TRBJ2-2	TRBV18	CASSPVKNTGELFF	TGTGCCAGCTCACCAGTAAAGAACACCGGGGAGCTGTTTTTT
TRBD1	-	TRBJ2-7	TRBV6-5	CASSLSGTGRIYEQYF	TGTGCCAGCAGTCTCTCAGGGACAGGGAGGATCTACGAGCAGTACTTC
-	-	TRBJ1-1	TRBV20-1	CSAPPLPPVGTEAFF	TGCAGTGCCCCTCCTCTACCTCCCGTGGGCACTGAAGCTTTCTTT
-	many	TRBJ1-4	TRBV7-9	CASSSETGINEKLFF	TGTGCCAGCAGCTCTGAGACAGGAATCAATGAAAAACTGTTTTTT
TRBD1	-	TRBJ1-2	TRBV6-5	CASSNPIRGVVYGYTF	TGTGCCAGCAGTAACCCAATCAGGGGGGTAGTCTATGGCTACACCTTC
-	many	TRBJ1-4	TRBV20-1	CSARDGRRVDEKLFF	TGCAGTGCTAGAGATGGAAGGCGGGTCGATGAAAAACTGTTTTTT
-	-	TRBJ1-1	TRBV29-1	CSSRGGNTEAFF	TGCAGCTCACGGGGGGGGAACACTGAAGCTTTCTTT
-	many	TRBJ1-4	TRBV6-5	CASSYSHQPNEKLFF	TGTGCCAGCAGTTACTCCCATCAGCCTAATGAAAAACTGTTTTTT
-	many	TRBJ1-5	TRBV11-2	CASSLAGRDQPQHF	TGTGCCAGCAGCTTAGCGGGACGGGATCAGCCCCAGCATTTT
TRBD1	-	TRBJ2-7	TRBV28	CASSVYRGTSSYEQYF	TGTGCCAGCAGTGTGTACAGGGGTACTAGCTCCTACGAGCAGTACTTC
TRBD1	-	TRBJ2-7	TRBV28	CASSEFRDSSYEQYF	TGTGCCAGCAGTGAATTCCGGGACAGCTCCTACGAGCAGTACTTC
TRBD2	few	TRBJ2-7	TRBV20-1	CSAGGDTGEQYF	TGCAGTGCCGGGGGGGATACGGGCGAGCAGTACTTC
TRBD1	-	TRBJ1-2	TRBV3-1	CASSQEGRGRGYTF	TGTGCCAGCAGCCAAGAGGGGAGGGGGCGCGGCTACACCTTC
-	-	TRBJ2-1	TRBV12-3/TRBV12-4	CASTLTAHNEQFF	TGTGCCAGCACCCTGACAGCACACAATGAGCAGTTCTTC
-	few	TRBJ2-5	TRBV7-9	CASTQDGWETQYF	TGTGCCAGCACCCAGGACGGATGGGAGACCCAGTACTTC
TRBD1	-	TRBJ1-6	TRBV5-1	CASRDAGTANSPLHF	TGCGCCAGCCGTGACGCCGGGACAGCAAATTCACCCCTCCACTTT
-	few	TRBJ2-3	TRBV28	CASKRTVLDTQYF	TGTGCCAGCAAACGGACTGTCTTGGATACGCAGTATTTT
-	-	TRBJ1-5	TRBV10-1	CASSKTVGQPQHF	TGCGCCAGCAGTAAGACAGTAGGTCAGCCCCAGCATTTT
-	-	TRBJ2-5	TRBV11-2	CASSFTETQYF	TGTGCCAGCAGCTTCACAGAGACCCAGTACTTC
-	-	TRBJ1-2	TRBV7-9	CASSPWAETIYGYTF	TGTGCCAGCAGCCCCTGGGCAGAAACAATCTATGGCTACACCTTC
-	few	TRBJ2-2	TRBV4-3	CASSPEPGREGELFF	TGCGCCAGCAGCCCGGAGCCCGGCAGGGAAGGGGAGCTGTTTTTT
-	few	TRBJ1-6	TRBV28	CASSGTGTNNSPLHF	TGTGCCAGCAGTGGAACGGGGACAAATAATTCACCCCTCCACTTT
TRBD2	-	TRBJ2-7	TRBV19	CASTPGSGGYEQYF	TGTGCCAGTACCCCGGGGAGCGGGGGCTACGAGCAGTACTTC
-	many	TRBJ2-7	TRBV11-2	CASSLGRQDYEQYF	TGTGCCAGCAGCTTAGGTAGACAGGACTACGAGCAGTACTTC
-	few	TRBJ2-3	TRBV7-6	CASSLAELGYTDTQYF	TGTGCCAGCAGCTTAGCGGAACTAGGTTACACTGATACGCAGTATTTT
-	-	TRBJ2-3	TRBV11-2	CASSLVDTQYF	TGTGCCAGCAGCTTGGTGGATACGCAGTATTTT
-	-	TRBJ2-2	TRBV5-6	CASAPRGASFAGELFF	TGTGCCAGCGCGCCCCGGGGGGCGTCGTTCGCCGGGGAGCTGTTTTTT
-	few	TRBJ2-1	TRBV7-9	CASSLLGPEQFF	TGTGCCAGCAGCTTATTGGGGCCAGAGCAGTTCTTC
-	-	TRBJ2-1	TRBV7-3	CASSLGPDTYEQFF	TGTGCCAGCAGCTTAGGGCCGGACACCTATGAGCAGTTCTTC
TRBD1	many	TRBJ1-6	TRBV6-6	CASRKGRGPRGSPLHF	TGTGCCAGCAGAAAGGGGAGGGGGCCCCGAGGTTCACCCCTCCACTTT
-	-	TRBJ2-1	TRBV6-2/TRBV6-3	CASSGWYNEQFF	TGTGCCAGCAGTGGTTGGTACAATGAGCAGTTCTTC
-	few	TRBJ1-5	TRBV20-1	CSASWGLAQHF	TGCAGTGCTAGTTGGGGGCTAGCCCAGCATTTT